This TCR beta chain was sequenced for a study of T-cell memory formation after mild COVID-19 (dated by TCRdb to the early 2020s). Concerning the study at large: TCR sequence clusters from the two donors were largely donor specific. In a couple of donors, T-cell clones that expanded and contracted after mild COVID-19 were followed by sequencing TCRalpha and TCRbeta repertoires longitudinally. Two young, previously healthy adult volunteers, one female and one male, were included in the cohort. The investigation overall reported the following: Contracting CD4+ clones were located mainly in the CM and EM memory subsets, whereas CD8+ clones were found to be enriched in EMRA. Only a couple of mild cases were covered by the study, and larger cohorts that include severe cases with pre-infection samples were considered necessary. Some responding clones were detected in pre-infection memory, which suggested that pre-existing cross-reactive memory T cells had joined the SARS-CoV-2 response. The second-wave clones that peaked on day 37 were not confirmed to be SARS-CoV-2 specific. Balanced CD4/CD8 phenotypes were observed for clones contracting from day 15 to 85, whereas a bias towards CD4+ was observed for a second wave of clones expanding from day 15 to 37.

V sheds 4 bases and J sheds 0 bases, leaving 25 bases between their ends. The CDR3, cysteine through phenylalanine, is 20 amino acids long. Only the CDR3 DNA stays, 60 bases, in frame from base 1. To note about this clonotype: The antigen this receptor binds is unknown. One base away there is no much larger clone; base qualities are not given.

Sequencing instrument: Illumina NovaSeq 6000. TCRalpha and TCRbeta cDNA libraries were built by 5'RACE with constant-segment primers, adding sample barcodes and unique molecular identifiers. Trizol reagent was used to extract RNA from every sample. Libraries were amplified in two PCR steps, with a second sample barcode and Illumina TruSeq adapters added in the second step. Sequencing of the libraries was done on an Illumina NovaSeq, producing 2 x 150 bp paired-end reads. Regarding the original processing steps: Demultiplexing of reads and collapsing into UMI-guided consensus sequences were performed with migec v1.2.7. Using mixcr v2.1.11, the UMI consensuses were aligned to TRA and TRB V and J templates and assembled into clonotypes. A clonotype was counted as expanded or contracted only if both edgeR and NoisET called the change significant, with noise models trained on biological replicates. For edgeR calls, a false discovery rate-adjusted p below 0.01 and a log2 fold-change threshold of 1 were applied. As an exploratory analysis of dynamics, max-normalized trajectories of the 1000 most abundant clonotypes were examined by PCA with hierarchical clustering. Each responding clone was given a CD4 or CD8 phenotype based on the CD4+ and CD8+ repertoires, which had been sequenced separately. Through fastp at Q25 and MiXCR, TCRdb rebuilt clones from the public reads, retaining in-frame beta chains. When rows share a CDR3 protein, they turn into one entry using the most common DNA and genes. For this entry, the V and J calls and clone size follow TCRdb and not the study's own pipeline. The sample has 580,000 or so distinct CDR3 sequences on record, 15% to 20% of them singletons. The ten biggest clones cover less than 10% of the sample.

Ficoll-Paque density gradient centrifugation was the method used to isolate PBMCs. The rearranged segments are TRBV12-3 or TRBV12-4 and TRBJ1-5, with TRBD1 perhaps the D gene, on 5 matching bases. Material for sequencing was PBMCs or a T cell subset sorted from them (not recorded which). The source is an adult woman who had mild COVID-19 (a few samples of this study predate the infection). The sample titles of this study are shuffled in the database, so cell type and time point are left out; the donor was told from shared clones. The CDR3 reads CASSSSRDPRALYSNQPQHF. The nucleotide sequence is TGTGCCAGCAGTTCCTCGCGGGACCCCCGGGCCCTTTATAGCAATCAGCCCCAGCATTTT.